This T cell receptor (beta chain) stems from a study of cytomegalovirus exposure and HLA in healthy donors. Turning to the study itself: Of the donors genotyped, several hundred in all, around 77% fell in the Caucasian-associated ancestry cluster.

Primers included in the PCR were 60 Vbeta and 13 Jbeta primers. Here immunoSEQ multiplex PCR was the method, and the copy in TCRdb shows in-frame clones only, minus some. The top ten clones hold over 0.65% of a sample with under 250,000 clones, approximately 88% of them seen once. Study-wide results and caveats: Information on immune exposure was restricted to one variable (CMV serostatus). A later analysis linked roughly 17,000 TCR beta sequences to HLA alleles at 0.05 false discovery rate. V- and J-gene trimming of TCR beta was linked (in a later analysis) to a missense DCLRE1C variant.

To note about this clone: Its antigen is not known.

The CDR3 runs to 14 residues. Unmatched junction bases numbered 8, after V lost 3 bases and J lost 7 bases. From germline, CDR1 is SGHNT and CDR2 YYREEE (reference sequence). The sequenced sample consisted of PBMCs. The chain carries TRBV5-4 and TRBJ2-5; 8 nucleotides agree with TRBD2. The sequence was obtained from a boy aged 2 to 10 in good health and CMV-seronegative. The CDR3 DNA follows: TGTGCCAGCAGCTCGGGACTAGAGTTTCGGACCCAGTACTTC. Translating it yields CASSSGLEFRTQYF.